This T cell receptor (beta chain) comes out of a study of T cell repertoires in cytomegalovirus infection. Study-level results: HLA-C-restricted TCR beta clonotypes specific for CMV led the ex vivo response.

This CDR3 has 16 residues. Per the germline V gene, CDR1 is SGHVT and CDR2 is SQSDAQ. The V end lost 0 bases, the J end lost 5 bases, and 16 bases lay between the germline ends. Comment on this clonotype: Its antigen remains unknown.

TCRdb independently ran MiXCR on the reads; one entry per CDR3 protein. Of around 750,000 distinct CDR3 sequences in the sample, approximately 30% are singletons; the top ten hold roughly 12%. The sequence was collected from a human donor in good health (CMV status not recorded). Some clones in this sample may be carry-over from other donors' samples. The V and J genes are TRBV7-4 and TRBJ1-1; D is perhaps TRBD1 (6 bases). The source material was cultured CD8+ T cells from PBMCs, sampled from culture after CMV antigen stimulation. The CDR3 nucleotides read TGTGCCAGCAGCTTAGCGGTGTTGGGGGGGCTTACTGAAGCTTTCTTT. This translates into CASSLAVLGGLTEAFF.